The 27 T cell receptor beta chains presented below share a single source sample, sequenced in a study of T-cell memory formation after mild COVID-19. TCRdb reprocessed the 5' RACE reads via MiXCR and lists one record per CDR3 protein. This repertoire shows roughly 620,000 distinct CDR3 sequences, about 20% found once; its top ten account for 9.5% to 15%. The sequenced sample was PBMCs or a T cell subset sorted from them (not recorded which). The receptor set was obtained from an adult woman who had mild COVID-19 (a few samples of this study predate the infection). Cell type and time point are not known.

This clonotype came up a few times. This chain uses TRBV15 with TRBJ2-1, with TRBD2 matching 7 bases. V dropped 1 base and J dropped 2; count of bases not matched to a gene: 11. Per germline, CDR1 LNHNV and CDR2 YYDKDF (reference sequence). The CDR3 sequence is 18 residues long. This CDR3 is CATSRVFAGETPYNEQFF. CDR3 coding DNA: TGTGCCACCAGCAGAGTTTTTGCGGGAGAAACCCCCTACAATGAGCAGTTCTTC.

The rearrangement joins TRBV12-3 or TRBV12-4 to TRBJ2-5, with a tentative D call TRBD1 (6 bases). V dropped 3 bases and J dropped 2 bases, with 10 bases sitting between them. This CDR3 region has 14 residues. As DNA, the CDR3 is TGTGCCAGCAGTTTTCGGGACAAACAAGAGACCCAGTACTTC. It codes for CASSFRDKQETQYF.

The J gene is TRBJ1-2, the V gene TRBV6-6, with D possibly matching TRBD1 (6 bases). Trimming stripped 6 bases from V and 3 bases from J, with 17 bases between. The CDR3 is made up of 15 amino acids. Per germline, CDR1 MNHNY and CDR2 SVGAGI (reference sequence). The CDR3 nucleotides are TGTGCCAGCAGATCCCGGGAAGGACAGTACTATGGCTACACCTTC. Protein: CASRSREGQYYGYTF.

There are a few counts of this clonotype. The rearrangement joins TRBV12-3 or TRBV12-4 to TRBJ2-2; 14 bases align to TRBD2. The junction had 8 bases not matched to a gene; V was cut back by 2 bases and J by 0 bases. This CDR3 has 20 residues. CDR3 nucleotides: TGTGCCAGCAGTTTAAGAAGACTAGCGGGAGGGGTATCGAACACCGGGGAGCTGTTTTTT. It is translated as CASSLRRLAGGVSNTGELFF.

For the CDR3, the DNA is TGTGCCAGCAGTCCCCCCGCAGGGTTCCCCTACGAGCAGTACTTC. Protein product: CASSPPAGFPYEQYF. This chain connects TRBV12-3 or TRBV12-4 to TRBJ2-7; a possible D gene is TRBD1 (5 bases). The CDR3 length is 15 residues. Trimming removed 5 bases at V and 2 bases at J, with 16 bases between.

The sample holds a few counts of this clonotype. This CDR3 reads CASSSPTRPGQGAYNEQFF. CDR3 in DNA: TGTGCCAGCAGCTCCCCGACCCGCCCGGGACAGGGAGCCTACAATGAGCAGTTCTTC. The chain links TRBV7-3 to TRBJ2-1; TRBD1 matches 9 bases. Trimming cost V 4 bases and J 2 bases; bases outside gene matches: 15. The V gene's germline CDR1 is SGHTA and CDR2 FQGTGA. This CDR3 is 19 amino acids long.

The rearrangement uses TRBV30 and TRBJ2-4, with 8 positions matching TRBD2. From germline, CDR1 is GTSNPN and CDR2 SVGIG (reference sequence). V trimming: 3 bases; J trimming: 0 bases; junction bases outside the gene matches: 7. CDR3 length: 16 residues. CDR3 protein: CAWSNRGGLAKNIQYF. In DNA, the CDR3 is TGTGCCTGGAGCAACCGGGGGGGACTAGCCAAAAACATTCAGTACTTC.

CDR3 in DNA: TGCGCCAGCAGCCCCAGCGGGACAGCATGGGGTGAGCAGTTCTTC. Translating it yields CASSPSGTAWGEQFF. This chain connects TRBV5-1 to TRBJ2-1, with D possibly being TRBD1 or TRBD2 (7 bases each). CDR3 length equals 15 residues. Trimming left V 4 bases short and J 9 bases short, with 20 bases between. Germline V gene lookup returns CDR1 SGHRS and CDR2 YFSETQ. Complete variable domain (other parts from reference TRBV5-1 and TRBJ2-1): KAGVTQTPRYLIKTRGQQVTLSCSPISGHRSVSWYQQTPGQGLQFLFEYFSETQRNKGNFPGRFSGRQFSNSRSEMNVSTLELGDSALYLCASSPSGTAWGEQFFGPGTRLTVL.

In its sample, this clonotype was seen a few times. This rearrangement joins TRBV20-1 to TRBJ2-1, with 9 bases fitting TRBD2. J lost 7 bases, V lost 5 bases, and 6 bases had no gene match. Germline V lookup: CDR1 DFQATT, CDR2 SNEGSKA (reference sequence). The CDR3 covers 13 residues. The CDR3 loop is CSAPGLAANEQFF. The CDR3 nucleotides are TGCAGTGCTCCGGGACTAGCAGCAAATGAGCAGTTCTTC.

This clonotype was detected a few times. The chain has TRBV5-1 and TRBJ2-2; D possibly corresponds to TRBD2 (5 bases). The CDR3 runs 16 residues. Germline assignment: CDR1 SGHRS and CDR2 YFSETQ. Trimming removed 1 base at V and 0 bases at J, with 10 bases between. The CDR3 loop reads CASSLWAGTNTGELFF. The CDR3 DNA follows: TGCGCCAGCAGCTTGTGGGCGGGCACGAACACCGGGGAGCTGTTTTTT. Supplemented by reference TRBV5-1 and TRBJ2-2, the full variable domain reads KAGVTQTPRYLIKTRGQQVTLSCSPISGHRSVSWYQQTPGQGLQFLFEYFSETQRNKGNFPGRFSGRQFSNSRSEMNVSTLELGDSALYLCASSLWAGTNTGELFFGEGSRLTVL.

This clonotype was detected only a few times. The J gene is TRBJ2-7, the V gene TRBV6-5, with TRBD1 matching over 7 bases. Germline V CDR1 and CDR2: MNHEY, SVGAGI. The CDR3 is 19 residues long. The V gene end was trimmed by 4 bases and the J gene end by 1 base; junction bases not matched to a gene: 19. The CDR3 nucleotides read TGTGCCAGCAGTTCCCCGTTGGACAGGCCCGGGGTTCCTTCCTACGAGCAGTACTTC. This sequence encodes CASSSPLDRPGVPSYEQYF.

The CDR3 DNA is TGTGCCAGCAGTCTAATGAAGACCGCTAGGTTGAACACTGAAGCTTTCTTT. Protein product: CASSLMKTARLNTEAFF. The chain carries TRBV12-3 or TRBV12-4 and TRBJ1-1, with D unclear. V shed 5 bases and J shed 0 bases, with 19 bases lying between them. The CDR3 has 17 amino acids.

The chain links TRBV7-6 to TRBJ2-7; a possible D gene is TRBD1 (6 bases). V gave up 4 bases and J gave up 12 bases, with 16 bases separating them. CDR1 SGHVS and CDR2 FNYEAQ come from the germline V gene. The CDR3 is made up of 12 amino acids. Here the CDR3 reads CASSSYNREMYF. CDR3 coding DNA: TGTGCCAGCAGCTCATACAACAGGGAGATGTACTTC.

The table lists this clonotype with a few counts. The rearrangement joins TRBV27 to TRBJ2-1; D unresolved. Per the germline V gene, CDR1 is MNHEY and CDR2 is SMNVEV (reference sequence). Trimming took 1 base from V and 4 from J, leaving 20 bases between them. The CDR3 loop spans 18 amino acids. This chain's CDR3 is CASSLYNPVERLYNEQFF. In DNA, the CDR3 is TGTGCCAGCAGTTTATATAACCCGGTCGAGCGTTTATACAATGAGCAGTTCTTC.

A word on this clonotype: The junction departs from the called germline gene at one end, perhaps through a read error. The chain's CDR3 is CDSSYNAVRGDEQYF. Written as DNA, the CDR3 is TGTGACAGCAGTTACAATGCGGTGAGAGGGGATGAGCAGTACTTC. V and J are TRBV6-6 and TRBJ2-7; either TRBD1 or TRBD2 may fit D (5 bases each). Per germline, CDR1 MNHNY and CDR2 SVGAGI (reference sequence). The CDR3 runs 15 residues.

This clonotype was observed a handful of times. This CDR3 is CASILTGAYGYTF. CDR3 sequence (DNA): TGTGCCAGCATCCTGACAGGGGCCTATGGCTACACCTTC. V gene TRBV7-9 combines with J gene TRBJ1-2, with 8 bases aligning to TRBD1. J was trimmed by 4 bases and V by 7 bases; bases with no gene match: 5. The CDR3 length is 13 residues. Germline V gene sequence: CDR1 SEHNR, CDR2 FQNEAQ (reference sequence).

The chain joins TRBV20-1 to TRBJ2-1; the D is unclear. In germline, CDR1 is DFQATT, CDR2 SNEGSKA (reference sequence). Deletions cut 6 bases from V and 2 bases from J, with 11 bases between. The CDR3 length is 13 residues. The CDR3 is CSAILATYNEQFF. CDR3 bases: TGCAGTGCGATTTTAGCTACCTACAATGAGCAGTTCTTC.

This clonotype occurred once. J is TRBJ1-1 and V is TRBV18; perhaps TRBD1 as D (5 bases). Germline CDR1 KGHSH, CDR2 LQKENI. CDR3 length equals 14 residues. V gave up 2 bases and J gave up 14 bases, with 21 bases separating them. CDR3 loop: CASSPGTAGLYGFF. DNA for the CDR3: TGTGCCAGCTCACCAGGGACGGCTGGGCTATACGGATTCTTT.

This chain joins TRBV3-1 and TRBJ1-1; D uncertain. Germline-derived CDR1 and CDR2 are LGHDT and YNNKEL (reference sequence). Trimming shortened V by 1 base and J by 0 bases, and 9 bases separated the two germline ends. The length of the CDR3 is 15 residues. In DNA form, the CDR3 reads TGTGCCAGCAGCCAAGTTTATACCTTGAACACTGAAGCTTTCTTT. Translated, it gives CASSQVYTLNTEAFF.

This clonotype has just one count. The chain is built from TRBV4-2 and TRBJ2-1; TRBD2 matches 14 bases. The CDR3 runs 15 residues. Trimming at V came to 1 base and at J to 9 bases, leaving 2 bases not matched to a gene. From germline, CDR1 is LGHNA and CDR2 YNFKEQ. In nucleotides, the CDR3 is TGTGCCAGCAGCCAAGCGGGACTAGCGGGAGTTGAGCAGTTCTTC. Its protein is CASSQAGLAGVEQFF.

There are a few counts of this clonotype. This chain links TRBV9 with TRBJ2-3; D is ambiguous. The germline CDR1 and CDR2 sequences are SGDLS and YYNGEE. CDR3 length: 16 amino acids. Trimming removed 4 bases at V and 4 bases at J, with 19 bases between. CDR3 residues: CASSTRGFSEADTQYF. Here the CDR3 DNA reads TGTGCCAGCAGCACCCGCGGATTTTCAGAGGCAGATACGCAGTATTTT.

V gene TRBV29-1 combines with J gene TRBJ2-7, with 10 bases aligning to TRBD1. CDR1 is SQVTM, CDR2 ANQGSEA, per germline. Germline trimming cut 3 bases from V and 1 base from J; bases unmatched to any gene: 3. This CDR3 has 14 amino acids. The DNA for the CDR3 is TGCAGCGTTGAGGGACAGGGGCCTTCCTACGAGCAGTACTTC. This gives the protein CSVEGQGPSYEQYF.

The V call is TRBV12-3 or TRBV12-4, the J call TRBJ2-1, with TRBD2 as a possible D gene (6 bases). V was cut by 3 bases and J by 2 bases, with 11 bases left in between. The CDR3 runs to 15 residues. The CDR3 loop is CASSLAGYPYNEQFF. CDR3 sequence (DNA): TGTGCCAGCAGTTTGGCGGGGTACCCCTACAATGAGCAGTTCTTC.

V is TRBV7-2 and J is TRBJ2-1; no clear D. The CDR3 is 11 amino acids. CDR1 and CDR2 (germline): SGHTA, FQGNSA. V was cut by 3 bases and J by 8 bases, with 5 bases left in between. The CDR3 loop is CASSFLDEQFF. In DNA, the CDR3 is TGTGCCAGCAGCTTCCTGGATGAGCAGTTCTTC.

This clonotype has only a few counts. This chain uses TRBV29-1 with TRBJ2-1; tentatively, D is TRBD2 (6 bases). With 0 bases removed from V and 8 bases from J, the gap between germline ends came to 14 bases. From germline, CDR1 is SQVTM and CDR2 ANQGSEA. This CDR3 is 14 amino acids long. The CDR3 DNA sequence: TGCAGCGTTGAAGATTTTGGCAGGGACTATGAGCAGTTCTTC. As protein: CSVEDFGRDYEQFF.

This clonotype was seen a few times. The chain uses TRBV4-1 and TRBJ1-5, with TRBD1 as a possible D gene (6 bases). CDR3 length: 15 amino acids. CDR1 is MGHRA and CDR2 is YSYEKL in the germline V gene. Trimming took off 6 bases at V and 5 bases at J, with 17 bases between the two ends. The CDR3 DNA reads TGCGCCAGCAGACTTACCGGGACACGGGATCAGCCCCAGCATTTT. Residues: CASRLTGTRDQPQHF.

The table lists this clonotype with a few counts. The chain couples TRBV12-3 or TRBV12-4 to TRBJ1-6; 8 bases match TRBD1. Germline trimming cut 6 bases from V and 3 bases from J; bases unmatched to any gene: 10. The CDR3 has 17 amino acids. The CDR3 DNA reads TGTGCCAGCAGACTCCTTACAGGGGGTAACTATAATTCACCCCTCCACTTT. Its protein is CASRLLTGGNYNSPLHF.